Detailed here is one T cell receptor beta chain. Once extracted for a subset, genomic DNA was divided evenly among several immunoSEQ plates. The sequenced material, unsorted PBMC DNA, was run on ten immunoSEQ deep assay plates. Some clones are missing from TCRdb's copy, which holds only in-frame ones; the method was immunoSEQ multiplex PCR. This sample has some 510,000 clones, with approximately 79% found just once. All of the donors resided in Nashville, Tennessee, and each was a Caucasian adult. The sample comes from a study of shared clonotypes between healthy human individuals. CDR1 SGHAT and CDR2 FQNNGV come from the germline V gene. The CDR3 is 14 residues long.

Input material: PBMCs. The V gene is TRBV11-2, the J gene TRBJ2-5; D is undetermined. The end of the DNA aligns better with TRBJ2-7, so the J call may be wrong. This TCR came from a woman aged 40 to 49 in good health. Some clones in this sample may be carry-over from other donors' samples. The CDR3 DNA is TGTGCCAGCAGCGGGCCTTCGTCATTCAACGAGCAGTACTTC. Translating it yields CASSGPSSFNEQYF.